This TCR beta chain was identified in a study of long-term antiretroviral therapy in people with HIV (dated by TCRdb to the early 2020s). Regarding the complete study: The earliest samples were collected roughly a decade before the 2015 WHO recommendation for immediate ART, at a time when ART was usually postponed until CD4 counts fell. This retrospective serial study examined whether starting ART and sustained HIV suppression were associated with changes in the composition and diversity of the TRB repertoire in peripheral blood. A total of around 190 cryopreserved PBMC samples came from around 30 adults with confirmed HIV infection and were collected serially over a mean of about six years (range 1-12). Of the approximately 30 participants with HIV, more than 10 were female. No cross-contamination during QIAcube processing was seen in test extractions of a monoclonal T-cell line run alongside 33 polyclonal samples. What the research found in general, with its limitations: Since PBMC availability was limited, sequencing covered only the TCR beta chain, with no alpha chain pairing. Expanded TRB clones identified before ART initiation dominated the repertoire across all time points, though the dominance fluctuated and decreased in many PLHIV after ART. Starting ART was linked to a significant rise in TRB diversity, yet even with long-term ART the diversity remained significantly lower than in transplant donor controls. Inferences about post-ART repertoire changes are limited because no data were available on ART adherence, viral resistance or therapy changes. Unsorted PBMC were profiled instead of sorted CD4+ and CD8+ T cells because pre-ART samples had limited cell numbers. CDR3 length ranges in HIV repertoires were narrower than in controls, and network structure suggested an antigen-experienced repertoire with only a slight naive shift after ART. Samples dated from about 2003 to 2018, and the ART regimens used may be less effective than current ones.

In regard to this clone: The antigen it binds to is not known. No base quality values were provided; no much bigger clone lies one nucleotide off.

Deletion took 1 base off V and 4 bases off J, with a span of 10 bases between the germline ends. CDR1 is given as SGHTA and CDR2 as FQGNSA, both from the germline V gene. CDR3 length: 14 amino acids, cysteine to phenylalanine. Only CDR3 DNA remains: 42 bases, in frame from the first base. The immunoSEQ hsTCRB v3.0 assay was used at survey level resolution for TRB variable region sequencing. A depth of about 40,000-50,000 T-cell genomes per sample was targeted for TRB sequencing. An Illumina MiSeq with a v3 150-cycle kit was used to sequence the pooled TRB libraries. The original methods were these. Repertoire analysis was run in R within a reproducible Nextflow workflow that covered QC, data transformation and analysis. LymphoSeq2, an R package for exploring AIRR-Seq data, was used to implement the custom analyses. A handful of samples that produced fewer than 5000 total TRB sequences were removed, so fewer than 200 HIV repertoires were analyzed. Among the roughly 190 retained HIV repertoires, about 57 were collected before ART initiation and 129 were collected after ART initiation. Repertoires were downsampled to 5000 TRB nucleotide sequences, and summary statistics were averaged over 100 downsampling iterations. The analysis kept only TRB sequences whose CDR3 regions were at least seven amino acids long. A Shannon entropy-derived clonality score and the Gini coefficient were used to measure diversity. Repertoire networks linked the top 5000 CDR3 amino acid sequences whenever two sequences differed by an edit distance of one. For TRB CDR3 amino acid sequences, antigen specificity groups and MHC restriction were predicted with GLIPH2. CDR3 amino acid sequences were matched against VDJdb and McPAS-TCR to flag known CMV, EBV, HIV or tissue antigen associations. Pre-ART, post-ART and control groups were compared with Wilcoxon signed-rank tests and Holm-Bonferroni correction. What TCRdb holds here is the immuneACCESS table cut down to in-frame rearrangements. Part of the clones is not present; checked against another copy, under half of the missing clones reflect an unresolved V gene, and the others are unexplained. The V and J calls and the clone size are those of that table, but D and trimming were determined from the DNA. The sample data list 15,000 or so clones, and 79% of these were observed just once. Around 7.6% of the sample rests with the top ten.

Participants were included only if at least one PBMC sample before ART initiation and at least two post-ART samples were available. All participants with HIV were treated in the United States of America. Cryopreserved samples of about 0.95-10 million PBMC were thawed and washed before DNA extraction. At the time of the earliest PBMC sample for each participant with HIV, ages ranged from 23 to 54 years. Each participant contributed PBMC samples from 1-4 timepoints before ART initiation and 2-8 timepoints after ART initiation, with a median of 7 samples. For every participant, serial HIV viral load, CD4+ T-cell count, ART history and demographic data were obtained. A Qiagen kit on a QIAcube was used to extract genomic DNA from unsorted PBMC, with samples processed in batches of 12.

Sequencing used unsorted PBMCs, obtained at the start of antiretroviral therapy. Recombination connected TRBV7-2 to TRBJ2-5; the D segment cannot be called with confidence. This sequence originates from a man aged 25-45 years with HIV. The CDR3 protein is CASSLDTITETQYF. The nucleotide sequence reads TGTGCCAGCAGCTTAGATACCATCACAGAGACCCAGTACTTC. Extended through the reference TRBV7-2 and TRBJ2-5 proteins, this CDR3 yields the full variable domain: GAGVSQSPSNKVTEKGKDVELRCDPISGHTALYWYRQSLGQGLEFLIYFQGNSAPDKSGLPSDRFSAERTGGSVSTLTIQRTQQEDSAVYLCASSLDTITETQYFGPGTRLLVL.